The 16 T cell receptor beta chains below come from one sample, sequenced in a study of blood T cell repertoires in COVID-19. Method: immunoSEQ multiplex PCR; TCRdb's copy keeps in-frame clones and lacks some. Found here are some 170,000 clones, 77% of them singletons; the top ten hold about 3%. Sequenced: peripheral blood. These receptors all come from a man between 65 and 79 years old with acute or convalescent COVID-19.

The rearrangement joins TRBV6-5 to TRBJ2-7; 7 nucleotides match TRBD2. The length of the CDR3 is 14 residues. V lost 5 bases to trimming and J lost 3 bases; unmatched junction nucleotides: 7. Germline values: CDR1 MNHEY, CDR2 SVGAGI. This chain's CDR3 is CASSTMGGNYEQYF. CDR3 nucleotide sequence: TGTGCCAGCAGTACGATGGGGGGGAACTACGAGCAGTACTTC.

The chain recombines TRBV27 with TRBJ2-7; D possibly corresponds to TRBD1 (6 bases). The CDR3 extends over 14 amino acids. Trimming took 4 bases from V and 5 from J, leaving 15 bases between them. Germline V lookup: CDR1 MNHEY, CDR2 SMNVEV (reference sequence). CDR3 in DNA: TGTGCCAGCAGTTCGACCCTTACAGGGAACGAGCAGTACTTC. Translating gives CASSSTLTGNEQYF.

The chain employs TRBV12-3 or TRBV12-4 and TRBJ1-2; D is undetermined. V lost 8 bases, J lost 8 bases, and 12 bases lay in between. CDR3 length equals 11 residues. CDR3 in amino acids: CASEEGGGYTF. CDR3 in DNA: TGTGCCAGCGAGGAGGGCGGCGGCTACACCTTC.

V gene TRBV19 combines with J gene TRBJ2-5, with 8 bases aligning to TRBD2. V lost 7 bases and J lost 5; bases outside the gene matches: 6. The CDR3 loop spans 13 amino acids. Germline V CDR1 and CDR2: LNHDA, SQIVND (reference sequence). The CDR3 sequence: CASTGGPWETQYF. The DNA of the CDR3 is TGTGCCAGTACGGGGGGGCCGTGGGAGACCCAGTACTTC.

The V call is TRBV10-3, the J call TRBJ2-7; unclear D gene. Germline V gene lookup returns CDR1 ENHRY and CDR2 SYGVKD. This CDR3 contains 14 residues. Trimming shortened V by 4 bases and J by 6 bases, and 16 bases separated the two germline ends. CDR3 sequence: CAISGVLTPGEQYF. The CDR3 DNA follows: TGTGCCATCAGTGGGGTCTTAACCCCGGGCGAGCAGTACTTC.

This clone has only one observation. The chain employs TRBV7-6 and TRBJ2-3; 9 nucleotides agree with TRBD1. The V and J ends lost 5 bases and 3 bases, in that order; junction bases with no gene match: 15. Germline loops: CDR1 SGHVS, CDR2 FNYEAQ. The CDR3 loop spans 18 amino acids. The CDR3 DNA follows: TGTGCCAGCAGCATCGAACCGGGACAGGGCCATAGAACAGATACGCAGTATTTT. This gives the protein CASSIEPGQGHRTDTQYF.

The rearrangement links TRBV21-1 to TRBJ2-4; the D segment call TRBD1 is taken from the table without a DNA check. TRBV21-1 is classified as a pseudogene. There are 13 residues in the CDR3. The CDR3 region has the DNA TGTGCCGACGGGCACATCAGGGTCTACATTCAGTACTTC. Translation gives CADGHIRVYIQYF.

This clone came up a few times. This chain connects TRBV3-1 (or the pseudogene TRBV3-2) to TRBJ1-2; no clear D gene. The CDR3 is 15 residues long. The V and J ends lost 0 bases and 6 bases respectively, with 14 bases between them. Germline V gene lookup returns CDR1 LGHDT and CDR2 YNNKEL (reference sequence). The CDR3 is CASSQEGGARDGYTF. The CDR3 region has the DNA TGTGCCAGCAGCCAAGAAGGAGGTGCCAGAGATGGCTACACCTTC.

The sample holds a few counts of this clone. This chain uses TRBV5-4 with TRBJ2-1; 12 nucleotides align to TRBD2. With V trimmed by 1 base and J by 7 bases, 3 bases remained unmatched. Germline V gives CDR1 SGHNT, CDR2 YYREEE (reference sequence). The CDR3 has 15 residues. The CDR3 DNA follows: TGTGCCAGCAGCTTGCGGCTAGCGGGAGGGAATGAGCAGTTCTTC. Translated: CASSLRLAGGNEQFF.

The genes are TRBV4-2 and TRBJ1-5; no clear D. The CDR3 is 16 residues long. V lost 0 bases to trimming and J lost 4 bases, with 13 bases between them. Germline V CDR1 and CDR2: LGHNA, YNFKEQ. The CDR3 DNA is TGTGCCAGCAGCCAAGATGCGGTGGGGAGGAATCAGCCCCAGCATTTT. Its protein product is CASSQDAVGRNQPQHF.

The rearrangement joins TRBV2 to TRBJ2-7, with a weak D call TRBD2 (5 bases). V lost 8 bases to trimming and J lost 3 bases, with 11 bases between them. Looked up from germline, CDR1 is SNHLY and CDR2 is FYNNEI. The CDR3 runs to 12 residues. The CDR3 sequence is CASQPGNYEQYF. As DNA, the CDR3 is TGTGCCAGCCAACCCGGGAACTACGAGCAGTACTTC. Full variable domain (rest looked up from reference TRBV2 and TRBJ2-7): EPEVTQTPSHQVTQMGQEVILRCVPISNHLYFYWYRQILGQKVEFLVSFYNNEISEKSEIFDDQFSVERPDGSNFTLKIRSTKLEDSAMYFCASQPGNYEQYFGPGTRLTVT.

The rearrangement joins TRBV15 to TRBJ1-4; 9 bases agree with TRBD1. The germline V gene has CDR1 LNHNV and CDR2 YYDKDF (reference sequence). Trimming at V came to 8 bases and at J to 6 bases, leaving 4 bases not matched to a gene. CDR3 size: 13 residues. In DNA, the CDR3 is TGTGCCACCTGCCGGGACAGGGATGAAAAACTGTTTTTT. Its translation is CATCRDRDEKLFF.

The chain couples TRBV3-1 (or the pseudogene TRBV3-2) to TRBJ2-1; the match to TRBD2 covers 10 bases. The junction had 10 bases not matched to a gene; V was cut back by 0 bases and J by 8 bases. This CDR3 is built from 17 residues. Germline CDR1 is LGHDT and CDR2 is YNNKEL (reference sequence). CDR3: CASSQDVGTSVSYEQFF. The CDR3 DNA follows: TGTGCCAGCAGCCAAGACGTTGGGACTAGCGTTTCTTATGAGCAGTTCTTC.

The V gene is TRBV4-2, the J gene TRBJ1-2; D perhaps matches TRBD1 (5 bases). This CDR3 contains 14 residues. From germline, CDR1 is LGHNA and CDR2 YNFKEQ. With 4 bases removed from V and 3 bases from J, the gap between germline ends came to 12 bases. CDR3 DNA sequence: TGTGCCAGCAGCCCGACAGTTCCGGACTATGGCTACACCTTC. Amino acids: CASSPTVPDYGYTF.

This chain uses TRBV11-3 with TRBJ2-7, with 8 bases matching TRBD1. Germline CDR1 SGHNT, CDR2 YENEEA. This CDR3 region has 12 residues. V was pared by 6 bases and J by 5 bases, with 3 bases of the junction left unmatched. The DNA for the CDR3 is TGTGCCAGCAGGAAACAGGGGGACGAGCAGTACTTC. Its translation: CASRKQGDEQYF.

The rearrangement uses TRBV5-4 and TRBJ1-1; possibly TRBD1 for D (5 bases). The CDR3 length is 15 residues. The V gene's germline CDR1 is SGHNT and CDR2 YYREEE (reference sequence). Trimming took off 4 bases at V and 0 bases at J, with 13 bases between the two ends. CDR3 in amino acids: CASSPPGVMNTEAFF. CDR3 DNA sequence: TGTGCCAGCAGCCCCCCGGGGGTTATGAACACTGAAGCTTTCTTT.